Listed below are T cell receptor beta chains from one sample, sequenced in a study of graft-versus-host responses after intestinal transplantation. Clones were read by immunoSEQ multiplex PCR, and TCRdb kept only the in-frame ones, dropping some. Of roughly 75,000 clones in the sample, 91% were seen once. The antigens of these receptors remain unknown. Sequenced here: unstimulated CD4+ T cells sorted from spleen or lymph node cells, sampled before intestinal transplant. These receptor sequences come from a human donor who received an intestinal transplant. CDR3s include the opening cysteine and the closing phenylalanine or tryptophan. The D gene is left open where the match is weak. Some rows have no size entry. The others give once, few or many, or a class for an expanded clone.

NA	TRBV6-5	15	TRBJ1-6	NA	CASSYSQGYNSPLHF	TGTGCCAGCAGTTACTCACAGGGTTACAATTCACCCCTCCACTTT
NA	TRBV7-2	15	TRBJ2-7	NA	CASSLARGSSYEQYF	TGTGCCAGCAGCTTAGCGCGGGGTTCCTCCTACGAGCAGTACTTC
NA	TRBV6-6	14	TRBJ2-2	NA	CASSYEMNTGELFF	TGTGCCAGCAGTTACGAGATGAACACCGGGGAGCTGTTTTTT
TRBD2	TRBV9	15	TRBJ2-2	NA	CASSVGGTSTGELFF	TGTGCCAGCAGCGTAGGGGGGACTAGTACCGGGGAGCTGTTTTTT
NA	TRBV27	16	TRBJ2-7	NA	CASSPQGRVSSYEQYF	TGTGCCAGCAGTCCGCAGGGCAGGGTCAGCTCCTACGAGCAGTACTTC
NA	TRBV6-1	12	TRBJ1-2	NA	CASSLGGGADTF	TGTGCCAGCAGCCTCGGAGGAGGGGCCGACACCTTC
NA	TRBV13	18	TRBJ1-4	NA	CASSLALGVQGTNEKLFF	TGTGCCAGCAGCTTGGCCCTAGGGGTCCAGGGCACTAATGAAAAACTGTTTTTT
TRBD1	TRBV9	15	TRBJ2-5	NA	CASSVAWTGGETQYF	TGTGCCAGCAGCGTAGCTTGGACAGGGGGGGAGACCCAGTACTTC
NA	TRBV5-6	14	TRBJ2-3	once	CASRSSSSTDTQYF	TGTGCCAGCCGCTCAAGCTCAAGCACAGATACGCAGTATTTT
NA	TRBV6-6	12	TRBJ2-2	NA	CASSLNTGELFF	TGTGCCAGCAGTCTGAACACCGGGGAGCTGTTTTTT
NA	TRBV6-1	22	TRBJ1-6	NA	CASSEYLPGEGVIEPYNSPLHF	TGTGCCAGCAGTGAATATCTTCCCGGAGAGGGGGTTATTGAACCCTATAATTCACCCCTCCACTTT
TRBD1	TRBV19	13	TRBJ2-5	NA	CASSRDRWTTQYF	TGTGCCAGTAGCCGGGACAGATGGACGACCCAGTACTTC
TRBD1	TRBV29-1	13	TRBJ1-1	NA	CSARQGTNTEAFF	TGCAGCGCCAGACAGGGGACGAACACTGAAGCTTTCTTT
NA	TRBV7-2	15	TRBJ2-7	NA	CASSLARGNYYEQYF	TGTGCCAGCAGCTTAGCGCGAGGGAATTACTACGAGCAGTACTTC
TRBD1	TRBV18	13	TRBJ1-4	NA	CASSAKTGQKLFF	TGTGCCAGCTCAGCAAAGACAGGGCAGAAACTGTTTTTT
NA	TRBV4-1	16	TRBJ1-3	once	CASSQSFSFSGNTIYF	TGCGCCAGCAGCCAATCCTTCTCGTTTTCTGGAAACACCATATATTTT
NA	TRBV5-6	13	TRBJ2-3	NA	CASSLHAGDTQYF	TGTGCCAGCAGCCTCCACGCGGGTGATACGCAGTATTTT
TRBD2	TRBV5-6	17	TRBJ2-3	NA	CASRAGGGRGSTDTQYF	TGTGCCAGCAGAGCGGGGGGAGGCCGGGGTAGCACAGATACGCAGTATTTT
TRBD1	TRBV2	14	TRBJ2-5	NA	CASAGTGTPETQYF	TGTGCCAGCGCCGGGACAGGGACGCCAGAGACCCAGTACTTC
TRBD1	TRBV11-2	16	TRBJ1-6	NA	CASSLDKGTGGSPLHF	TGTGCCAGCAGCTTAGATAAGGGGACAGGGGGTTCACCCCTCCACTTT
TRBD1	TRBV9	15	TRBJ1-4	NA	CASSGDSGGREKLFF	TGTGCCAGCAGCGGGGACTCAGGGGGACGGGAAAAACTGTTTTTT
NA	TRBV6-1	13	TRBJ2-7	NA	CASSSDWAYEQYF	TGTGCCAGCAGTTCCGACTGGGCCTACGAGCAGTACTTC
NA	TRBV21-1	13	TRBJ1-5	NA	CARKFYRDQPQHF	TGTGCCAGAAAATTCTACAGGGATCAGCCCCAGCATTTT
NA	TRBV19	14	TRBJ1-2	once	CASSGGVRNYGYTF	TGTGCCAGTAGTGGGGGGGTGAGGAACTATGGCTACACCTTC
NA	TRBV30	18	TRBJ2-7	NA	CAWSGKRSRRGPGAEQYF	TGTGCCTGGAGTGGCAAAAGATCTCGGAGGGGGCCCGGCGCCGAGCAGTACTTC
TRBD1	TRBV7-2	15	TRBJ1-2	NA	CASSPFRGDRGGYTF	TGTGCCAGCAGCCCATTCCGGGGGGACAGGGGTGGCTACACCTTC
NA	TRBV5-1	14	TRBJ1-4	NA	CASSLVINSEKLFF	TGCGCCAGCAGCTTGGTTATCAACAGCGAAAAACTGTTTTTT
TRBD1	TRBV7-9	15	TRBJ2-5	NA	CASSFPRGLTETQYF	TGTGCCAGCAGCTTCCCGAGGGGGCTTACAGAGACCCAGTACTTC
NA	TRBV18	15	TRBJ1-1	NA	CASSPVQPPNTEAFF	TGTGCCAGCTCACCGGTACAGCCTCCGAACACTGAAGCTTTCTTT
NA	TRBV9	15	TRBJ2-1	NA	CASSFGTGTSNEQFF	TGTGCCAGCAGCTTCGGCACCGGGACTTCCAATGAGCAGTTCTTC
TRBD1	TRBV5-4	16	TRBJ2-5	NA	CASSLGGQGAPETQYF	TGTGCCAGCAGCTTGGGGGGACAGGGGGCTCCAGAGACCCAGTACTTC
NA	TRBV2	16	TRBJ1-6	few	CASTPTQGAYNSPLHF	TGTGCCAGCACCCCGACCCAGGGTGCCTATAATTCACCCCTCCACTTT
TRBD2	TRBV10-2	14	TRBJ2-5	NA	CASSVIAGGETQYF	TGCGCCAGCAGTGTAATAGCGGGGGGCGAGACCCAGTACTTC
TRBD1	TRBV4-1	15	TRBJ1-6	NA	CASSQTGGRDSPLHF	TGCGCCAGCAGCCAAACAGGGGGTAGGGATTCACCCCTCCACTTT
NA	TRBV4-3	13	TRBJ2-7	NA	CASSQANRGEQYF	TGCGCCAGCAGCCAAGCCAACCGGGGCGAGCAGTACTTC
NA	TRBV29-1	15	TRBJ2-3	NA	CSVLGGAESTDTQYF	TGCAGCGTCCTTGGAGGGGCAGAAAGCACAGATACGCAGTATTTT
NA	TRBV7-2	14	TRBJ1-1	few	CASKDRPSNTEAFF	TGTGCCAGCAAAGACAGGCCTTCGAACACTGAAGCTTTCTTT
NA	TRBV18	15	TRBJ1-1	NA	CASSPKGELNTEAFF	TGTGCCAGCTCACCAAAGGGGGAACTGAACACTGAAGCTTTCTTT
NA	TRBV2	13	TRBJ1-5	few	CASSAGKNQPQHF	TGTGCCAGCAGTGCAGGGAAGAATCAGCCCCAGCATTTT
TRBD2	TRBV11-2	15	TRBJ2-1	once	CASRIGSGGVNEQFF	TGTGCCAGCCGCATAGGTAGCGGGGGGGTGAATGAGCAGTTCTTC
NA	TRBV6-5	13	TRBJ2-7	once	CASSYLVGDEQYF	TGTGCCAGCAGTTACCTTGTCGGTGACGAGCAGTACTTC
NA	TRBV19	14	TRBJ2-3	once	CASSITDPRDTQYF	TGTGCCAGTAGTATAACAGACCCCCGAGATACGCAGTATTTT
TRBD2	TRBV18	14	TRBJ2-1	NA	CASSGGGARNEQFF	TGTGCCAGCTCTGGCGGGGGGGCGAGAAATGAGCAGTTCTTC
NA	TRBV7-9	14	TRBJ2-7	NA	CASSLGMLGYEQYF	TGTGCCAGCAGCTTAGGAATGCTAGGCTACGAGCAGTACTTC
TRBD1	TRBV10-3	14	TRBJ1-1	NA	CAIRLDRADTEAFF	TGTGCCATCAGGCTCGACAGGGCGGACACTGAAGCTTTCTTT
NA	TRBV6-5	13	TRBJ2-3	NA	CASKNRRTDTQYF	TGTGCCAGCAAAAACAGGCGCACAGATACGCAGTATTTT
TRBD1	TRBV4-3	14	TRBJ1-2	NA	CASSQGQGVDGYTF	TGCGCCAGCAGCCAAGGACAGGGGGTTGATGGCTACACCTTC
TRBD1	TRBV18	15	TRBJ2-7	NA	CASSQNQGALDEQYF	TGTGCCAGCTCACAGAACCAGGGGGCTCTCGACGAGCAGTACTTC
TRBD2	TRBV4-3	15	TRBJ2-1	NA	CASSPWGGGNNEQFF	TGCGCCAGCAGCCCTTGGGGGGGTGGTAACAATGAGCAGTTCTTC
NA	TRBV29-1	17	TRBJ2-5	NA	CSVEEAGGLRYQETQYF	TGCAGCGTTGAAGAAGCAGGGGGACTTAGGTACCAAGAGACCCAGTACTTC
NA	TRBV7-2	14	TRBJ1-2	NA	CASSLGRGNYGYTF	TGTGCCAGCAGCTTAGGACGGGGTAACTATGGCTACACCTTC
NA	TRBV7-8	17	TRBJ1-5	NA	CASSRRAGTGMDQPQHF	NA
NA	TRBV6-1	12	TRBJ2-7	NA	CASSIAGYEQYF	TGTGCCAGCAGTATAGCAGGGTACGAGCAGTACTTC
TRBD2	TRBV19	14	TRBJ2-1	once	CASRAGLAYNEQFF	TGTGCCAGTCGAGCGGGGTTAGCCTACAATGAGCAGTTCTTC
NA	TRBV14	13	TRBJ2-5	NA	CASSQGGGETQYF	TGTGCCAGCAGCCAAGGGGGAGGAGAGACCCAGTACTTC
NA	TRBV5-4	14	TRBJ2-3	NA	CASSSRQVGDTQYF	TGTGCCAGCAGCTCCAGACAGGTTGGAGATACGCAGTATTTT
NA	TRBV10-1	16	TRBJ1-4	NA	CASSESGTGKGEKLFF	TGCGCCAGCAGTGAGTCGGGTACAGGGAAGGGAGAAAAACTGTTTTTT
NA	TRBV19	15	TRBJ2-4	NA	CASSPTGEAKNIQYF	TGTGCCAGTAGTCCCACAGGAGAAGCCAAAAACATTCAGTACTTC
NA	TRBV27	13	TRBJ1-1	NA	CASSLESNTEAFF	TGTGCCAGCAGTTTAGAGTCGAACACTGAAGCTTTCTTT